The 5 T cell receptor beta chains below were found in one sample sequenced in a study of regulatory T cells in long-lasting Graves disease. To make TCR beta libraries, researchers used iRepertoire HTBI primers and Arm-PCR of CDR3 regions. TCRdb fed the multiplex PCR reads into MiXCR, producing one record per CDR3 protein. Of roughly 490,000 distinct CDR3 sequences in the sample, around a fifth were seen once. Noted time point: persistent/refractory GD, antithyroid drugs over 5 years with positive TRAb. PBMC RNA was the source of the TCR library. The sample was peripheral blood mononuclear cells (PBMCs), taken when the disease was refractory, from a patient treated with antithyroid drugs. The receptors here all came from a female donor with Graves disease.

This sequence joins TRBV2 and TRBJ2-1, with 9 bases lining up with TRBD1. The CDR3 runs 14 residues. In germline, CDR1 is SNHLY, CDR2 FYNNEI. V was pared by 6 bases and J by 8 bases, with 8 bases of the junction left unmatched. Here the CDR3 reads CASRGVTGGDEQFF. The CDR3 DNA reads as TGTGCCAGCAGAGGGGTTACAGGGGGCGATGAGCAGTTCTTC.

The chain combines TRBV7-8 with TRBJ2-2; D may be TRBD1 (5 bases). Germline CDR1 is SGHVS and CDR2 is FQNEAQ. V shed 0 bases and J shed 4 bases, with 15 bases lying between them. CDR3 length: 17 amino acids. This chain's CDR3 is CASSLASAGLGTGELFF. CDR3 DNA sequence: TGTGCCAGCAGCTTAGCGAGTGCAGGGTTGGGCACCGGGGAGCTGTTTTTT.

At least ten counts were recorded for this clonotype. V gene TRBV19 combines with J gene TRBJ2-7; TRBD1 matches 9 bases. The CDR3 runs to 15 residues. V trimming: 5 bases; J trimming: 4 bases; junction bases outside the gene matches: 9. Germline V gene sequence: CDR1 LNHDA, CDR2 SQIVND (reference sequence). DNA of the CDR3: TGTGCCAGTAGTCCCTCCGGGACAGGGCAATACGAGCAGTACTTC. It encodes CASSPSGTGQYEQYF.

The rearrangement links TRBV20-1 to TRBJ2-1, with 9 positions matching TRBD2. The CDR3 sequence is 15 residues long. CDR1 is DFQATT and CDR2 is SNEGSKA in the germline V gene (reference sequence). V lost 4 bases, J lost 3 bases, and 7 bases stayed unmatched. The CDR3 sequence: CSANSLAGSYNEQFF. The CDR3 DNA is TGCAGTGCTAACTCGCTAGCGGGGAGCTACAATGAGCAGTTCTTC.

Points on this clonotype: Mismatch with germline at one junction end may stem from a read error. V and J are TRBV30 and TRBJ2-5; no firm D call. Germline assignment: CDR1 GTSNPN and CDR2 SVGIG (reference sequence). This CDR3 has 13 residues. The CDR3 loop is CAWSLGRPETQYF. The CDR3 nucleotides read TGTGCTTGGAGCCTCGGACGCCCAGAGACCCAGTACTTC.